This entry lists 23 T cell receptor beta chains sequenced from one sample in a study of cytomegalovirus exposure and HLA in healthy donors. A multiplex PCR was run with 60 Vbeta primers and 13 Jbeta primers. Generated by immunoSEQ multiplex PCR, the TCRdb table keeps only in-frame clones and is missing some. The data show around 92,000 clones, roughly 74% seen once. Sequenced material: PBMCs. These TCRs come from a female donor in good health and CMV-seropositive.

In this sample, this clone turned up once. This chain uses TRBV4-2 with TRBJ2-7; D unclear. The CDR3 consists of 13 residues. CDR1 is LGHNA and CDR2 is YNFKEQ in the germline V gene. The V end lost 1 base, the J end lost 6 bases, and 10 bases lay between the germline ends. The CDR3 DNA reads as TGTGCCAGCAGCCAAGGGTCAAGAGGCGAGCAGTACTTC. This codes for CASSQGSRGEQYF.

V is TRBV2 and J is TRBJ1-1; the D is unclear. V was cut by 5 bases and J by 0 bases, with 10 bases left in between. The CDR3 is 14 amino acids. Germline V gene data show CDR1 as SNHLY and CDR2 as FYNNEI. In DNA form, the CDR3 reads TGTGCCAGCAGTAAACAGAGAATGAACACTGAAGCTTTCTTT. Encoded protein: CASSKQRMNTEAFF.

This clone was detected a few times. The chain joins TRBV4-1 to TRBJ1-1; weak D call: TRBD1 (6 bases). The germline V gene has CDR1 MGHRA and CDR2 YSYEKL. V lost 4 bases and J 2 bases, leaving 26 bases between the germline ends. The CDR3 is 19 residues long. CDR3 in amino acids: CASSLPTEGGLTRNTEAFF. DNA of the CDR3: TGCGCCAGCAGCCTCCCCACTGAAGGGGGTCTAACTCGAAACACTGAAGCTTTCTTT.

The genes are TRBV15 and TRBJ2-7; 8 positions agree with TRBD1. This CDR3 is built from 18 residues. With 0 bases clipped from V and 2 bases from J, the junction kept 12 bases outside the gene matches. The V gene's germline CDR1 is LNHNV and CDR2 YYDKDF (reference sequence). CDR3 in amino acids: CATSRDPMTGTGPYEQYF. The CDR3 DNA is TGTGCCACCAGCAGAGATCCGATGACCGGGACAGGCCCCTACGAGCAGTACTTC.

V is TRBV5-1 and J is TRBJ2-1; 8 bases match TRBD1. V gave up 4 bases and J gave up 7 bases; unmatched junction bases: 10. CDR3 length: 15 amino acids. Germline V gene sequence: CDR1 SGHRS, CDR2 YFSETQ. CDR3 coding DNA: TGCGCCAGCAGCCCCGGCAGGCAGGGGGCGAATGAGCAGTTCTTC. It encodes CASSPGRQGANEQFF. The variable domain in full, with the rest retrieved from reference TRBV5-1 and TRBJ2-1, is KAGVTQTPRYLIKTRGQQVTLSCSPISGHRSVSWYQQTPGQGLQFLFEYFSETQRNKGNFPGRFSGRQFSNSRSEMNVSTLELGDSALYLCASSPGRQGANEQFFGPGTRLTVL.

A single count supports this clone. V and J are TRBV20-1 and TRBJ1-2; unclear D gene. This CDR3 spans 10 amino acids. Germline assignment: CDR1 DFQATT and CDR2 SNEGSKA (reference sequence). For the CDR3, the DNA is TGCAGAGTACGGGGCTATGGCTACACCTTC. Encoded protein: CRVRGYGYTF.

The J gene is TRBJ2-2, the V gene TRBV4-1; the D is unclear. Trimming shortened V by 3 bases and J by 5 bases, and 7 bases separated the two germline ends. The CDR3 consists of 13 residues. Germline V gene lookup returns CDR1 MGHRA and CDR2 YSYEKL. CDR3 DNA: TGCGCCAGCAGCCATCCGACTACCGGGGAGCTGTTTTTT. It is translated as CASSHPTTGELFF.

The CDR3 nucleotides read TGTGCCAGCAGCTCAACCCTAGGGACAGGGGACGAGCAGTACTTC. Its protein is CASSSTLGTGDEQYF. This rearrangement joins TRBV7-2 to TRBJ2-7, with 10 bases matching TRBD1. The junction had 8 bases not matched to a gene; V was cut back by 4 bases and J by 5 bases. The CDR3 is 15 amino acids. From germline, CDR1 is SGHTA and CDR2 FQGNSA.

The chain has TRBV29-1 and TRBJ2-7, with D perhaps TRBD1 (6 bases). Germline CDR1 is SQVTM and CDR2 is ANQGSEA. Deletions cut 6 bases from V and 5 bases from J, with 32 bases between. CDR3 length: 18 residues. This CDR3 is CSVGAPPLHEGQGHEQYF. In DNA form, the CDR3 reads TGCAGCGTGGGGGCCCCCCCCTTACATGAGGGGCAAGGTCACGAGCAGTACTTC.

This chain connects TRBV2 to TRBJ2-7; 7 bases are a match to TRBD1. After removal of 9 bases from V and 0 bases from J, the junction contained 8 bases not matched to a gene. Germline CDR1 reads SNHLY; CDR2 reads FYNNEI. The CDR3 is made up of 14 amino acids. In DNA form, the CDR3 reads TGTGCCAGTTTAGGACAGGTTAACTCCTACGAGCAGTACTTC. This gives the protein CASLGQVNSYEQYF. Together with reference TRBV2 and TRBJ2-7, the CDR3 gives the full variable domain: EPEVTQTPSHQVTQMGQEVILRCVPISNHLYFYWYRQILGQKVEFLVSFYNNEISEKSEIFDDQFSVERPDGSNFTLKIRSTKLEDSAMYFCASLGQVNSYEQYFGPGTRLTVT.

CDR3: CASNKYNEQFF. CDR3 DNA sequence: TGTGCCAGTAACAAGTACAATGAGCAGTTCTTC. The chain recombines TRBV19 with TRBJ2-1; no clear D. Germline V lookup: CDR1 LNHDA, CDR2 SQIVND (reference sequence). This CDR3 region has 11 residues. Trimming shortened V by 7 bases and J by 4 bases, and 5 bases separated the two germline ends.

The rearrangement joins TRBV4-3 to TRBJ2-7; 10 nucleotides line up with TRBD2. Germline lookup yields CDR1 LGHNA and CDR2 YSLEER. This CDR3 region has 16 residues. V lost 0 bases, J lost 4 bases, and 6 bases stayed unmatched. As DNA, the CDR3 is TGCGCCAGCAGCCAAGATAGGGGACTAGCGAGTTACGAGCAGTACTTC. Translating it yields CASSQDRGLASYEQYF.

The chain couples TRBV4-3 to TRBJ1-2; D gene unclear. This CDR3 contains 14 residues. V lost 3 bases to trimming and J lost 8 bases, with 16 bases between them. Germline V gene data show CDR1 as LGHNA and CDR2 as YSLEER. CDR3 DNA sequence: TGCGCCAGCAGCCAGGACTACACCTCACCGGGCTACACCTTC. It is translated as CASSQDYTSPGYTF.

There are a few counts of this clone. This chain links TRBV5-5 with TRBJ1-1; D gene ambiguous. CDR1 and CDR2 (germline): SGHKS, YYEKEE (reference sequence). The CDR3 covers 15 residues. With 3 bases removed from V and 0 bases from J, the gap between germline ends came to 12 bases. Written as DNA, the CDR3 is TGTGCCAGCAGCTCGTCCACGGGGATGAACACTGAAGCTTTCTTT. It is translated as CASSSSTGMNTEAFF. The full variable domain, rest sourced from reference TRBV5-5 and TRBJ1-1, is DAGVTQSPTHLIKTRGQQVTLRCSPISGHKSVSWYQQVLGQGPQFIFQYYEKEERGRGNFPDRFSARQFPNYSSELNVNALLLGDSALYLCASSSSTGMNTEAFFGQGTRLTVV.

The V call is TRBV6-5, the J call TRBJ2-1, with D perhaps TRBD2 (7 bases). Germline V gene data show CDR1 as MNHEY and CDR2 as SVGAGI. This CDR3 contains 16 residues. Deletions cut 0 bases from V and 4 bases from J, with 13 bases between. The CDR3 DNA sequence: TGTGCCAGCAGTTACTCGATGCGGGGGCCTTACAATGAGCAGTTCTTC. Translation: CASSYSMRGPYNEQFF.

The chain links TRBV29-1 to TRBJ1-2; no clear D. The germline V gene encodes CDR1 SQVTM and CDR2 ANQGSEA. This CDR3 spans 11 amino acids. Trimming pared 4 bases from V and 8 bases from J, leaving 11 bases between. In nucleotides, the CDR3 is TGCAGCGTTGGGTCCACCGGGGGCTACACCTTC. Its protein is CSVGSTGGYTF.

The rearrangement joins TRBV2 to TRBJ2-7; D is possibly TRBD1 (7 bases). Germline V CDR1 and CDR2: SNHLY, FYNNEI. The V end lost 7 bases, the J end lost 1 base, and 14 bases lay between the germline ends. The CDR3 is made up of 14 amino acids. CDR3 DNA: TGTGCCAGCAAGGTCAGGGGGGTTTCCTACGAGCAGTACTTC. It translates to CASKVRGVSYEQYF.

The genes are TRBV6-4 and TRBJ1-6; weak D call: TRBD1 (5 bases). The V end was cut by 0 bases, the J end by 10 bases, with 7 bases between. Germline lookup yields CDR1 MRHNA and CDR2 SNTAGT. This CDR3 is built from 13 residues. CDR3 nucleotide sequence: TGTGCCAGCAGTGACTCCTGGGGCTCACCCCTCCACTTT. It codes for CASSDSWGSPLHF.

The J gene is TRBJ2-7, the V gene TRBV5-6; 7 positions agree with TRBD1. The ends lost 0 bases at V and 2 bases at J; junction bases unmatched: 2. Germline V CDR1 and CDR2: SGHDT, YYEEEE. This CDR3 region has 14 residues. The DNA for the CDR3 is TGTGCCAGCAGCTTGGACAGGGGTGCCTACGAGCAGTACTTC. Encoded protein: CASSLDRGAYEQYF.

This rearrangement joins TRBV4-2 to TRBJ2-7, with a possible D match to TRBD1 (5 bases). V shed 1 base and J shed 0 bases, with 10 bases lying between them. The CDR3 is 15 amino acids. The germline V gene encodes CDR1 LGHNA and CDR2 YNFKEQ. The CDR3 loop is CASSQVKGPSYEQYF. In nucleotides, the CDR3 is TGTGCCAGCAGCCAAGTCAAGGGGCCCTCCTACGAGCAGTACTTC.

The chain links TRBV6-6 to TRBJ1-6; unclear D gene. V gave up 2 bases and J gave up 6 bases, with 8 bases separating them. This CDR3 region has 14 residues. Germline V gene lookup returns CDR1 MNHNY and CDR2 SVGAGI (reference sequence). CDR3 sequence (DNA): TGTGCCAGCAGTTACCTCGGGGTTAATTCACCCCTCCACTTT. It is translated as CASSYLGVNSPLHF.

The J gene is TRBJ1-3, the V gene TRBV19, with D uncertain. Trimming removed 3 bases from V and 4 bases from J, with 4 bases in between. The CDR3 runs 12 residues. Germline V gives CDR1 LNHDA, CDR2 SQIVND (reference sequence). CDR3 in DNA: TGTGCCAGTAGTATTGCGGGAAACACCATATATTTT. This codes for CASSIAGNTIYF. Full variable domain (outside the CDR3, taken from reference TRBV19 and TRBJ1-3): DGGITQSPKYLFRKEGQNVTLSCEQNLNHDAMYWYRQDPGQGLRLIYYSQIVNDFQKGDIAEGYSVSREKKESFPLTVTSAQKNPTAFYLCASSIAGNTIYFGEGSWLTVV.

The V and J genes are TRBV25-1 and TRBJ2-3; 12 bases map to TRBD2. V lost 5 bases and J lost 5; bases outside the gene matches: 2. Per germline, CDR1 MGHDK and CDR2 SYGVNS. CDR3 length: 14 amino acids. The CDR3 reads CASSRGLAGDTQYF. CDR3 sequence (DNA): TGTGCCAGCAGTCGGGGACTAGCGGGAGATACGCAGTATTTT. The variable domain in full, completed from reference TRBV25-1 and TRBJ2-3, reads EADIYQTPRYLVIGTGKKITLECSQTMGHDKMYWYQQDPGMELHLIHYSYGVNSTEKGDLSSESTVSRIRTEHFPLTLESARPSHTSQYLCASSRGLAGDTQYFGPGTRLTVL.